The TCR beta chain under discussion was sequenced for a study of identical twins. This clonotype has a handful of counts. A template switching step contributed a universal primer site, while unique molecular identifiers were present in the cDNA. One entry per CDR3 protein, called by TCRdb with MiXCR from the 5' RACE reads. The table shows around 550,000 distinct CDR3 sequences, with approximately 14% occurring only once. This same sample was also part of a study on yellow fever vaccine responses in identical twins. That study reports: Twins reportedly appeared to share part of their vaccine T cell response while keeping part individual.

The sample consisted of CD4+ T cells sorted from blood. This sequence was found in a young woman in good health.

The CDR3 bases are TGTGCCAGCAGCCGGACTCTGGGGGATTACAATGAGCAGTTCTTC. This translates into CASSRTLGDYNEQFF. J is TRBJ2-1 and V is TRBV7-2, with D perhaps being TRBD1 or TRBD2 (5 bases each). Trimming shortened V by 5 bases and J by 4 bases, and 15 bases separated the two germline ends. There are 15 residues in the CDR3. Per germline, CDR1 SGHTA and CDR2 FQGNSA.